This T cell receptor beta chain appears in the sequencing data of a study of blood T cell repertoires in COVID-19. The V end lost 0 bases, the J end lost 1 base, and 13 bases lay between the germline ends. Germline loops: CDR1 MNHEY, CDR2 SMNVEV (reference sequence). This CDR3 is 18 amino acids long. Generated by immunoSEQ multiplex PCR, the TCRdb table keeps only in-frame clones and is missing some. The data hold 410,000 or so clones, with around nine tenths observed a single time. This clone was counted once. The chain joins TRBV27 to TRBJ1-6, with a possible D match to TRBD1 (6 bases). The clonotype was recovered from a woman aged 40-49 years with COVID-19, enrolled during active disease. The specimen sequenced was peripheral blood. The CDR3 spells CASSLSRRGGSYNSPLHF. The CDR3 coding sequence is TGTGCCAGCAGTTTATCGAGGAGGGGGGGATCCTATAATTCACCCCTCCACTTT.